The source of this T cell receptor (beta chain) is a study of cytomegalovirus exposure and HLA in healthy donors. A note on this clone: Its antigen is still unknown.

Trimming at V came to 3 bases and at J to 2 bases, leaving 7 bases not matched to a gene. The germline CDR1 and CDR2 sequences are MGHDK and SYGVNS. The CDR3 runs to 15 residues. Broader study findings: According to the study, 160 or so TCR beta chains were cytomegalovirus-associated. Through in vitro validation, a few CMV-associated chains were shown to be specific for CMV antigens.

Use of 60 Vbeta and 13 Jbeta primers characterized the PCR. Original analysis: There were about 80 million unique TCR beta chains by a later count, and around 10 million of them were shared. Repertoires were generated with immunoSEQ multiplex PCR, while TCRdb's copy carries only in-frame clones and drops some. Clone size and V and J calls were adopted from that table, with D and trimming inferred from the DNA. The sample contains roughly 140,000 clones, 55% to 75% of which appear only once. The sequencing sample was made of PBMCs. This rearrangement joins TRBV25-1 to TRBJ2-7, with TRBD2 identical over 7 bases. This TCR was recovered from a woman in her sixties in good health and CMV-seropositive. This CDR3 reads CASSDDSRGAYEQYF. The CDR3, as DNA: TGTGCCAGCAGTGATGACAGCCGGGGGGCCTACGAGCAGTACTTC.